Below, 21 T cell receptor beta chains from the same sample are listed, as sequenced in a study of blood T cells in healthy people across ages. It was with a sample-barcoded 5' primer and a J-beta primer mix that a second PCR of roughly 7 to 12 cycles was run. TCRdb itself ran the 5' RACE reads through MiXCR, one entry per CDR3 protein. The sample carries about 970,000 distinct CDR3 sequences, roughly 51% recorded once. Sequencing was done on a sample of blood. These receptors were collected from a woman aged 55-69 years in good health.

The rearrangement joins TRBV30 to TRBJ2-5, with D perhaps TRBD2 (5 bases). Between the trimmed V and J ends, which lost 5 bases and 5 bases, there was a span of 15 bases. Germline V gives CDR1 GTSNPN, CDR2 SVGIG (reference sequence). The CDR3 runs to 13 residues. The CDR3 nucleotides are TGTGCCTGGCAGAGGGATCCGTGGGAGACCCAGTACTTC. Its protein is CAWQRDPWETQYF. The full variable domain, rest sourced from reference TRBV30 and TRBJ2-5, is SQTIHQWPATLVQPVGSPLSLECTVEGTSNPNLYWYRQAAGRGLQLLFYSVGIGQISSEVPQNLSASRPQDRQFILSSKKLLLSDSGFYLCAWQRDPWETQYFGPGTRLLVL.

The CDR3 region is CSSTTSSGSCEQYF. The CDR3 region has the DNA TGCAGTTCTACTACCTCTAGCGGGAGCTGCGAGCAGTACTTC. This sequence joins TRBV20-1 and TRBJ2-7; 10 nucleotides match TRBD2. Germline trimming cut 8 bases from V and 6 bases from J; bases unmatched to any gene: 13. This CDR3 region has 14 residues. The germline V gene has CDR1 DFQATT and CDR2 SNEGSKA (reference sequence).

The chain joins TRBV21-1 to TRBJ2-4; the D call of TRBD1 is as the table states it, not checked on the DNA. Near its end, the DNA agrees better with TRBJ2-5, so the J call may be wrong. TRBV21-1 is a pseudogene segment. This CDR3 region has 19 residues. CDR3 in amino acids: CASSKRGFEDAPRRETQYF. In DNA form, the CDR3 reads TGTGCCAGCAGCAAAAGGGGATTTGAGGACGCCCCCCGAAGAGAGACCCAGTACTTC.

The rearrangement uses TRBV4-3 and TRBJ2-2, with a possible D match to TRBD1 (6 bases). Deletions cut 6 bases from V and 7 bases from J, with 15 bases between. Per germline, CDR1 LGHNA and CDR2 YSLEER. This CDR3 has 14 residues. CDR3 region: CASRIWTDVGELFF. The CDR3 region has the DNA TGCGCCAGCAGAATTTGGACAGACGTCGGGGAGCTGTTTTTT.

With regard to this clonotype: Germline is not matched at one junction end, which may reflect a read error. The chain is built from TRBV27 and TRBJ1-1, with a possible D match to TRBD1 (5 bases). The CDR3 sequence is 16 residues long. Germline CDR1 and CDR2: MNHEY and SMNVEV (reference sequence). CDR3 sequence: CASSLTSGWEDGEPFF. CDR3 coding DNA: TGTGCCAGCAGTCTGACTTCAGGGTGGGAAGATGGTGAACCTTTCTTT.

The V gene is TRBV7-2, the J gene TRBJ2-7; D is tentatively TRBD1 or TRBD2 (5 bases each). The CDR3 is 15 amino acids. Germline loops: CDR1 SGHTA, CDR2 FQGNSA. Trimming removed 4 bases from V and 1 base from J, with 14 bases in between. The CDR3 here is CASSSRDLVSYEQYF. CDR3 coding DNA: TGTGCCAGCAGCTCCCGGGACCTGGTTTCCTACGAGCAGTACTTC. Full variable domain (rest looked up from reference TRBV7-2 and TRBJ2-7): GAGVSQSPSNKVTEKGKDVELRCDPISGHTALYWYRQSLGQGLEFLIYFQGNSAPDKSGLPSDRFSAERTGGSVSTLTIQRTQQEDSAVYLCASSSRDLVSYEQYFGPGTRLTVT.

This clonotype was found a few times. The V call is TRBV12-3 or TRBV12-4, the J call TRBJ1-4; D is uncertain. CDR3 length equals 15 residues. The V and J ends lost 6 bases and 5 bases respectively, with 16 bases between them. The CDR3 DNA follows: TGTGCCAGCAGCCGCCGCCTGGGGTGGAATGAAAAACTGTTTTTT. It yields the protein CASSRRLGWNEKLFF.

This clonotype was detected once. The chain links TRBV2 to TRBJ2-6; D call uncertain. Germline lookup yields CDR1 SNHLY and CDR2 FYNNEI. This CDR3 has 16 residues. V was trimmed by 4 bases and J by 4 bases, leaving 14 bases between them. This chain's CDR3 is CASSVARATGANVLTF. Here the CDR3 DNA reads TGTGCCAGCAGTGTGGCCAGAGCGACCGGGGCCAACGTCCTGACTTTC.

V and J are TRBV25-1 and TRBJ2-3; TRBD1 is a possible D gene (6 bases). There are 15 residues in the CDR3. CDR1 is MGHDK, CDR2 SYGVNS, per germline. Between the trimmed V and J ends, which lost 3 bases and 1 base, there was a span of 11 bases. The CDR3, as DNA: TGTGCCAGCAGTGAGCCCGGGACACGCACAGATACGCAGTATTTT. This encodes CASSEPGTRTDTQYF.

CDR3: CSARAPPGTVNSPLHF. Written as DNA, the CDR3 is TGCAGTGCTAGAGCCCCCCCCGGGACAGTCAATTCACCCCTCCACTTT. V usage is TRBV20-1 and J usage is TRBJ1-6, with TRBD1 matching over 7 bases. Trimming at V came to 1 base and at J to 7 bases, leaving 10 bases not matched to a gene. CDR1 is DFQATT, CDR2 SNEGSKA, per germline (reference sequence). The CDR3 contains 16 residues.

For this clonotype: A much larger clone lies a single base off, so this may be a read error. The rearrangement links TRBV7-9 to TRBJ2-1; D is unclear. The V end was cut by 3 bases, the J end by 13 bases, with 13 bases between. The length of the CDR3 is 12 residues. Germline V lookup: CDR1 SEHNR, CDR2 FQNEAQ (reference sequence). The DNA of the CDR3 is TGTGCCAGCAGCTTTAGGGAAGAGACCCAGTTCTTC. This gives the protein CASSFREETQFF.

The chain combines TRBV19 with TRBJ2-4; D gene uncertain. Germline values: CDR1 LNHDA, CDR2 SQIVND (reference sequence). Trimming pared 2 bases from V and 8 bases from J, leaving 4 bases between. The CDR3 loop spans 11 amino acids. The CDR3 sequence: CASSIMHIQYF. DNA of the CDR3: TGTGCCAGTAGTATAATGCACATTCAGTACTTC.

This chain's CDR3 is CSATDRDNEQFF. The CDR3 DNA follows: TGCAGTGCTACCGACAGGGACAATGAGCAGTTCTTC. The V call is TRBV20-1, the J call TRBJ2-1; TRBD1 matches at 7 bases. The V gene's germline CDR1 is DFQATT and CDR2 SNEGSKA (reference sequence). This CDR3 contains 12 residues. Trimming at V came to 4 bases and at J to 5 bases, leaving 2 bases not matched to a gene.

This sequence joins TRBV12-3 or TRBV12-4 and TRBJ2-7; 15 bases match TRBD2. The CDR3 consists of 15 residues. Trimming removed 2 bases from V and 6 bases from J; junction bases left unmatched: 2. CDR3 region: CASSLQGLAGGEQYF. CDR3 sequence (DNA): TGTGCCAGCAGTTTACAGGGACTAGCGGGAGGCGAGCAGTACTTC.

V is TRBV20-1 and J is TRBJ2-1; 10 nucleotides agree with TRBD2. The length of the CDR3 is 14 residues. Germline CDR1 is DFQATT and CDR2 is SNEGSKA (reference sequence). Trimming at V came to 3 bases and at J to 7 bases, leaving 6 bases not matched to a gene. The CDR3 spells CSASPPTSGNEQFF. The CDR3 region has the DNA TGCAGTGCTAGCCCTCCGACTAGCGGGAATGAGCAGTTCTTC.

This sequence joins TRBV28 and TRBJ1-5; D is perhaps TRBD1 (6 bases). This CDR3 is 14 amino acids long. Trimming pared 6 bases from V and 6 bases from J, leaving 15 bases between. CDR1 is MDHEN and CDR2 is SYDVKM in the germline V gene. The DNA for the CDR3 is TGTGCCAGCAGGATACGGGGGCCTATTCAGCCCCAGCATTTT. The encoded protein is CASRIRGPIQPQHF. The full variable domain, with the rest looked up from reference TRBV28 and TRBJ1-5, is DVKVTQSSRYLVKRTGEKVFLECVQDMDHENMFWYRQDPGLGLRLIYFSYDVKMKEKGDIPEGYSVSREKKERFSLILESASTNQTSMYLCASRIRGPIQPQHFGDGTRLSIL.

Comments on this clonotype: Just one base apart from a much larger clone, this may be a read error. This chain uses TRBV7-9 with TRBJ2-3; TRBD2 matches 8 bases. CDR1 and CDR2 (germline): SEHNR, FQNEAQ (reference sequence). The CDR3 is 15 amino acids. This CDR3 is CAGSLGSGITDTQYF. CDR3 bases: TGTGCCGGCAGCTTAGGTAGCGGGATCACAGATACGCAGTATTTT.

This clonotype was detected many times. The V gene is TRBV29-1, the J gene TRBJ2-5, with TRBD2 as a possible D gene (5 bases). Trimming removed 6 bases at V and 5 bases at J, with 10 bases between. CDR3 size: 11 residues. Germline CDR1 and CDR2: SQVTM and ANQGSEA. This CDR3 reads CSVAGLETQYF. Here the CDR3 DNA reads TGCAGCGTGGCGGGTCTTGAGACCCAGTACTTC. The full variable domain, in which reference TRBV29-1 and TRBJ2-5 provide the parts outside the CDR3, is SAVISQKPSRDICQRGTSLTIQCQVDSQVTMMFWYRQQPGQSLTLIATANQGSEATYESGFVIDKFPISRPNLTFSTLTVSNMSPEDSSIYLCSVAGLETQYFGPGTRLLVL.

The V and J genes are TRBV7-9 and TRBJ2-3; 8 bases match TRBD1. The CDR3 runs 16 residues. Germline CDR1 reads SEHNR; CDR2 reads FQNEAQ (reference sequence). With 4 bases clipped from V and 5 bases from J, the junction kept 11 bases outside the gene matches. Here the CDR3 DNA reads TGTGCCAGCAGCTCTGGACAGGGAAGTTTAATAGATACGCAGTATTTT. It is translated as CASSSGQGSLIDTQYF.

The chain employs TRBV29-1 and TRBJ1-1; no firm D call. Germline loops: CDR1 SQVTM, CDR2 ANQGSEA. This CDR3 has 12 residues. V lost 6 bases, J lost 1 base, and 9 bases lay in between. CDR3 sequence: CSVVLGNTEAFF. The CDR3 bases are TGCAGCGTGGTACTGGGGAACACTGAAGCTTTCTTT.

This sequence joins TRBV2 and TRBJ2-5; D remains ambiguous. Matching the DNA end better, TRBJ2-7 makes the J call doubtful. Germline values: CDR1 SNHLY, CDR2 FYNNEI. The CDR3 length is 14 residues. The CDR3 sequence is CASSDEPRWDEQYF. CDR3 sequence (DNA): TGTGCCAGCAGTGATGAGCCTCGGTGGGACGAGCAGTACTTC.